Each of the 9 T cell receptor beta chains below was sequenced from the same sample in a study of a mutant IDH1 vaccine in newly diagnosed glioma. Time point meaning: week 23, last vaccination. Doses consisted of 300 ug of mutant IDH1 20-mer peptide each, paired with topical imiquimod. The data were produced by immunoSEQ multiplex PCR, yet TCRdb's version contains in-frame clones alone and is incomplete. The sample has 45,000 to 65,000 clones; 80% to 85% are singletons. Antigens for these TCRs are unknown. The sample consisted of PBMCs, taken from a glioma patient whose treatment included an IDH1 peptide vaccine. These receptors were collected from a middle-aged woman with glioma. Some clones in this sample may be carry-over from other donors' samples.

The chain joins TRBV4-3 to TRBJ1-4; unclear D gene. CDR1 is LGHNA and CDR2 is YSLEER in the germline V gene. The V end lost 0 bases, the J end lost 8 bases, and 19 bases lay between the germline ends. The CDR3 spans 17 residues. The CDR3, as DNA: TGCGCCAGCAGCCAAGATGCCGCAGTGCCTTCCGGGGAAAAACTGTTTTTT. It translates to CASSQDAAVPSGEKLFF.

This rearrangement joins TRBV15 to TRBJ2-7; TRBD1 aligns across 10 bases. This CDR3 region has 16 residues. Germline assignment: CDR1 LNHNV and CDR2 YYDKDF (reference sequence). V was clipped by 2 bases and J by 2 bases; unmatched bases: 6. CDR3 sequence reads: CATSRPGQGEPYEQYF. DNA of the CDR3: TGTGCCACCAGCAGACCCGGACAGGGGGAACCCTACGAGCAGTACTTC.

The chain carries TRBV19 and TRBJ1-1; D perhaps matches TRBD1 (6 bases). Trimming removed 4 bases from V and 1 base from J, with 19 bases in between. The germline V gene encodes CDR1 LNHDA and CDR2 SQIVND (reference sequence). This CDR3 comprises 17 residues. CDR3 bases: TGTGCCAGTAGTAACCTCAGGGGACCCGGGGGGAACACTGAAGCTTTCTTT. Amino acids: CASSNLRGPGGNTEAFF.

The chain recombines TRBV19 with TRBJ1-5; D is undetermined. CDR1 is LNHDA, CDR2 SQIVND, per germline (reference sequence). The CDR3 is made up of 12 amino acids. Between the trimmed V and J ends, which lost 8 bases and 3 bases, there was a span of 8 bases. CDR3 sequence: CASRWTNQPQHF. In nucleotides, the CDR3 is TGTGCCAGTCGTTGGACCAATCAGCCCCAGCATTTT.

CDR3 sequence reads: CASSYRLAGEETQYF. CDR3 DNA: TGTGCCAGCAGCTACCGACTAGCGGGGGAAGAGACCCAGTACTTC. This chain links TRBV14 with TRBJ2-5, with TRBD2 matching 12 bases. The CDR3 spans 15 residues. The V segment lost 5 bases and the J segment 3 bases; nucleotides outside the gene matches: 4. The germline CDR1 and CDR2 sequences are SGHDN and FVKESK.

This clone was picked up one time. The chain couples TRBV10-3 to TRBJ2-7; D call uncertain. CDR1 is ENHRY and CDR2 is SYGVKD in the germline V gene. V lost 3 bases, J lost 3 bases, and 15 bases lay in between. CDR3 length: 15 residues. Here the CDR3 DNA reads TGTGCCATCAGTGACAGAGTGGTAGGTGTCTACGAGCAGTACTTC. Its translation is CAISDRVVGVYEQYF.

This sequence joins TRBV6-5 and TRBJ1-2; 12 positions match TRBD1. CDR1 MNHEY and CDR2 SVGAGI come from the germline V gene. Unmatched junction bases numbered 4, after V lost 5 bases and J lost 6 bases. CDR3 length equals 14 residues. CDR3 coding DNA: TGTGCCAGCAGTGGTGGGACAGGGGGCAATGGCTACACCTTC. Translating it yields CASSGGTGGNGYTF.

The V call is TRBV11-3, the J call TRBJ1-1; tentative D call: TRBD1 (6 bases). CDR3 length: 15 amino acids. Germline CDR1 SGHNT, CDR2 YENEEA. V lost 3 bases, J lost 9 bases, and 20 bases lay in between. The CDR3 nucleotides are TGTGCCAGCAGCTTCGGCCGCGGAGCAGGGGCACAAGCTTTCTTT. It yields the protein CASSFGRGAGAQAFF.

This clone was observed a handful of times. The chain recombines TRBV10-3 with TRBJ2-1, with TRBD1 as a possible D gene (8 bases). The CDR3 runs to 15 residues. Looked up from germline, CDR1 is ENHRY and CDR2 is SYGVKD. V shed 5 bases and J shed 2 bases, with 13 bases lying between them. The CDR3 sequence is CAISSGTGPYNEQFF. The CDR3 DNA reads as TGTGCCATCAGTAGCGGGACAGGACCCTACAATGAGCAGTTCTTC.